Here is one T cell receptor beta chain with its context. Its antigen is still unknown. The data belong to a study of early T cells in non-severe SARS-CoV-2 infection. Across the study: Bulk RNA from unsorted whole blood was sequenced; chains were unpaired.

Germline V CDR1 and CDR2: DFQATT, SNEGSKA (reference sequence). V was shortened by 5 bases and J by 6 bases, with 19 bases between the two germline ends. This CDR3 contains 14 residues. Individual cDNA molecules received unique molecular identifiers during library preparation. From the 5' RACE reads, TCRdb called clonotypes with MiXCR, one entry per CDR3 protein. This sample has 75,000 to 80,000 distinct CDR3 sequences; about 11% occur once, and the top ten carry 12%. Study results and limitations: Sequences matched to VDJdb favored anti-spike CD8 responses, while private and CD4 specificities were missed.

The J gene is TRBJ1-1, the V gene TRBV20-1; D is ambiguous. Sequenced here: whole blood, sampled at baseline. This TCR derives from an adult who was a healthcare worker with PCR-confirmed SARS-CoV-2 infection or an uninfected control (not recorded which). CDR3 sequence: CSAPPPRASAEAFF. The CDR3 coding sequence is TGCAGTGCTCCCCCGCCCCGGGCCAGCGCTGAAGCTTTCTTT.